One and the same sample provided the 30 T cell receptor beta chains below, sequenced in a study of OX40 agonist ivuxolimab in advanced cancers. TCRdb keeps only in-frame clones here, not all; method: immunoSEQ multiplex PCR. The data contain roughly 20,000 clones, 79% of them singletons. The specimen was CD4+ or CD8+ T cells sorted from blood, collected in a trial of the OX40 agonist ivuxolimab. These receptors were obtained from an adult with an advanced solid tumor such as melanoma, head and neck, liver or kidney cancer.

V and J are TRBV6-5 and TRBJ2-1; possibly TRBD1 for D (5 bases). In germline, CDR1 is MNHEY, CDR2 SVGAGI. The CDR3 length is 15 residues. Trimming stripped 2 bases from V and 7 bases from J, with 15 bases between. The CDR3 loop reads CASSYGASVWNEQFF. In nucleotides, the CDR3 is TGTGCCAGCAGTTACGGGGCCTCAGTGTGGAATGAGCAGTTCTTC.

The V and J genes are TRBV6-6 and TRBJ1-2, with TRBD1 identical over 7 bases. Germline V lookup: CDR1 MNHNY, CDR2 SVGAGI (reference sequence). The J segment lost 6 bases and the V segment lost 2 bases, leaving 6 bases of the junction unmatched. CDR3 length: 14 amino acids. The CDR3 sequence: CASSYASTGNGYTF. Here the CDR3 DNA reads TGTGCCAGCAGTTACGCTTCGACAGGGAATGGCTACACCTTC.

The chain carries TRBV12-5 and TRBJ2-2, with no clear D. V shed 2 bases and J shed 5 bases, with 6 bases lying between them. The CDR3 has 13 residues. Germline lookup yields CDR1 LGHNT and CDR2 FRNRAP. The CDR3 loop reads CASGLIGTGELFF. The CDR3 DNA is TGTGCTAGTGGTTTGATTGGAACCGGGGAGCTGTTTTTT.

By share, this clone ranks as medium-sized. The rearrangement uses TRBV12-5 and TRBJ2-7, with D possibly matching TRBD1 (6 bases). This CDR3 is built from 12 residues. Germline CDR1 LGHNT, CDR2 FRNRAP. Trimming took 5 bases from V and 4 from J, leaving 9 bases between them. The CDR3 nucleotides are TGTGCTAGTGGTCTCCAGGGGTACGAGCAGTACTTC. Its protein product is CASGLQGYEQYF.

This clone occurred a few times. The CDR3 here is CASSPYGGEQYF. CDR3 DNA sequence: TGTGCCAGCAGCCCCTACGGAGGGGAGCAGTACTTC. The chain has TRBV7-2 and TRBJ2-7; D might be TRBD2 (6 bases). This CDR3 spans 12 amino acids. The germline CDR1 and CDR2 sequences are SGHTA and FQGNSA. V lost 5 bases and J 7 bases, leaving 12 bases between the germline ends. The full variable domain, completed using reference TRBV7-2 and TRBJ2-7, is GAGVSQSPSNKVTEKGKDVELRCDPISGHTALYWYRQSLGQGLEFLIYFQGNSAPDKSGLPSDRFSAERTGGSVSTLTIQRTQQEDSAVYLCASSPYGGEQYFGPGTRLTVT.

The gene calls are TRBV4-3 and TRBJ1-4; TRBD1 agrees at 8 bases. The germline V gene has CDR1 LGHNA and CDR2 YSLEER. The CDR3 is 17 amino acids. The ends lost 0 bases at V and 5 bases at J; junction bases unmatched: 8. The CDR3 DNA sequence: TGCGCCAGCAGCCAAGATAGGGGGACAGGTGGGAATGAAAAACTGTTTTTT. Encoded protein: CASSQDRGTGGNEKLFF.

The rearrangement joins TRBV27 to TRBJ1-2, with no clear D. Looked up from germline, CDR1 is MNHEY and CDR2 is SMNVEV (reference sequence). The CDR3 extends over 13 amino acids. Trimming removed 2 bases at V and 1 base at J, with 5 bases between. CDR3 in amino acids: CASSLSSNYGYTF. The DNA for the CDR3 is TGTGCCAGCAGTTTAAGCAGTAACTATGGCTACACCTTC.

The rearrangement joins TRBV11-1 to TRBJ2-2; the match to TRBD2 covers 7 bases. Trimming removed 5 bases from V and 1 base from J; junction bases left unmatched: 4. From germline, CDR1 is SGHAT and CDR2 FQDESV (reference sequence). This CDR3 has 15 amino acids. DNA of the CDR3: TGTGCCAGCAGCCCCTGGGGGGGGAACACCGGGGAGCTGTTTTTT. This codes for CASSPWGGNTGELFF.

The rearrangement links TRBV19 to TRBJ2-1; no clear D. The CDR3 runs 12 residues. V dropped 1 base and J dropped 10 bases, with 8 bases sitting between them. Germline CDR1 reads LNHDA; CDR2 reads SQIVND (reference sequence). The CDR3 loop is CASSIGGGEQFF. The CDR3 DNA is TGTGCCAGTAGTATAGGTGGTGGGGAGCAGTTCTTC. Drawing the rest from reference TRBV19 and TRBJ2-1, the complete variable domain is DGGITQSPKYLFRKEGQNVTLSCEQNLNHDAMYWYRQDPGQGLRLIYYSQIVNDFQKGDIAEGYSVSREKKESFPLTVTSAQKNPTAFYLCASSIGGGEQFFGPGTRLTVL.

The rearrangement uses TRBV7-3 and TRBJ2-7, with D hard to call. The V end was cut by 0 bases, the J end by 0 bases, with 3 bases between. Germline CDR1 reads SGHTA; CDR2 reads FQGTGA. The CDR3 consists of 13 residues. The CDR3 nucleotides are TGTGCCAGCAGCTTAACACCCTCCTACGAGCAGTACTTC. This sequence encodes CASSLTPSYEQYF.

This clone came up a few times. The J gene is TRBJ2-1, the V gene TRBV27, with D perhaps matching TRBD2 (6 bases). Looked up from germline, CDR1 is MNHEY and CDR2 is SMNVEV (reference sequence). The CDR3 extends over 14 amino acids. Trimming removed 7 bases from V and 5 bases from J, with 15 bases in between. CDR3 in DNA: TGTGCCAGCACCATTTTGGGGGGACACAATGAGCAGTTCTTC. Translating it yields CASTILGGHNEQFF.

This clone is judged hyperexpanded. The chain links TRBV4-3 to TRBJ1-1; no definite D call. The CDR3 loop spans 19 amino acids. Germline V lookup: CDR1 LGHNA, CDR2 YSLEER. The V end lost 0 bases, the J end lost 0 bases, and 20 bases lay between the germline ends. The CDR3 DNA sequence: TGCGCCAGCAGCCAAGATTTCGGGAGAACAGCCCTTTTGAACACTGAAGCTTTCTTT. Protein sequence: CASSQDFGRTALLNTEAFF.

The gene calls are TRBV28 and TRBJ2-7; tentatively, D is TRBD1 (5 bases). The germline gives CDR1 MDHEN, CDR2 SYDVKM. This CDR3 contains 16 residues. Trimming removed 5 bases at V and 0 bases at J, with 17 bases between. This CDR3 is CASSLPQGYSSYEQYF. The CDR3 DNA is TGTGCCAGCAGTCTCCCCCAGGGTTATAGCTCCTACGAGCAGTACTTC.

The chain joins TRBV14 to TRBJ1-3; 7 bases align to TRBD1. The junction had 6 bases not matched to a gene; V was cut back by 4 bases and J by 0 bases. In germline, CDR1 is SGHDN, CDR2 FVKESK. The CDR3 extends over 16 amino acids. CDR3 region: CASSLGQLSSGNTIYF. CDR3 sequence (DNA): TGTGCCAGCAGCCTGGGACAGCTGAGCTCTGGAAACACCATATATTTT.

In DNA form, the CDR3 reads TGTGCCAGCGGTTTCGTGGGGGGCCCCTACAATGAGCAGTTCTTC. Protein product: CASGFVGGPYNEQFF. V and J are TRBV9 and TRBJ2-1, with D possibly being TRBD1 or TRBD2 (6 bases each). V lost 7 bases, J lost 2 bases, and 16 bases lay in between. This CDR3 has 15 residues. CDR1 and CDR2 from the germline V gene are SGDLS and YYNGEE.

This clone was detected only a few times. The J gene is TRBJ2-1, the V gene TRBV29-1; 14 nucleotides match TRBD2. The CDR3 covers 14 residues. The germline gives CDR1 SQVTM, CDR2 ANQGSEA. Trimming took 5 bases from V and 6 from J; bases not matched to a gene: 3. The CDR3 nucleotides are TGCAGCGTTCGACTAGCGGGGGGGCTCAATGAGCAGTTCTTC. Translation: CSVRLAGGLNEQFF.

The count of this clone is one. CDR3 DNA sequence: TGTGCCAGCATGGGGGGCACCGGGGAGCTGTTTTTT. Translating gives CASMGGTGELFF. The chain is built from TRBV27 and TRBJ2-2, with D possibly being TRBD2 (6 bases). Trimming left V 7 bases short and J 4 bases short, with 7 bases between. The CDR3 covers 12 residues. From germline, CDR1 is MNHEY and CDR2 SMNVEV (reference sequence).

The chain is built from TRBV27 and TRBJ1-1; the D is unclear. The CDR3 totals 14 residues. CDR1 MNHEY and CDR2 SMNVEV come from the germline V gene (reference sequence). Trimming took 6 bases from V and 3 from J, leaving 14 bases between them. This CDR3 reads CASSYSSDYTEAFF. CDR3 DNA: TGTGCCAGCAGCTACTCCTCAGACTACACTGAAGCTTTCTTT.

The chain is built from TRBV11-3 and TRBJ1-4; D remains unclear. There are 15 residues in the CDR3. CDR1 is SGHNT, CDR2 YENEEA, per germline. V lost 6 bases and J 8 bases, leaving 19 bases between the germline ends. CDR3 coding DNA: TGTGCCAGCAGTCTTACTTCATTTGCGGGGGAAAAACTGTTTTTT. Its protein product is CASSLTSFAGEKLFF.

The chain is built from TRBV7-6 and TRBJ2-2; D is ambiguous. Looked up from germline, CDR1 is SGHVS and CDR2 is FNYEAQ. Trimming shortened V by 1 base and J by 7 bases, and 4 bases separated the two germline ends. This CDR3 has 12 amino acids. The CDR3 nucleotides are TGTGCCAGCAGCTTAGGAATCGGGGAGCTGTTTTTT. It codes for CASSLGIGELFF.

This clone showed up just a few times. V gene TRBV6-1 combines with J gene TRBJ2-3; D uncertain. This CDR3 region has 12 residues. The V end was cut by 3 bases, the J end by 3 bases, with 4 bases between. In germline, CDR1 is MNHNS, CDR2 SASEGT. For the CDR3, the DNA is TGTGCCAGCAGTGAGGCTACAGATACGCAGTATTTT. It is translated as CASSEATDTQYF.

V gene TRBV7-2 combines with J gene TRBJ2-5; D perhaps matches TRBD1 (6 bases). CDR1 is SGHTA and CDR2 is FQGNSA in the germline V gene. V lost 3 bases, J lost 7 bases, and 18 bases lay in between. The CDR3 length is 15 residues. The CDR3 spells CASSLAKRGKGTQYF. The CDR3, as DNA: TGTGCCAGCAGCTTGGCCAAGAGGGGGAAGGGGACCCAGTACTTC. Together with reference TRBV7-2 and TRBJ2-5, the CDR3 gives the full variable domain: GAGVSQSPSNKVTEKGKDVELRCDPISGHTALYWYRQSLGQGLEFLIYFQGNSAPDKSGLPSDRFSAERTGGSVSTLTIQRTQQEDSAVYLCASSLAKRGKGTQYFGPGTRLLVL.

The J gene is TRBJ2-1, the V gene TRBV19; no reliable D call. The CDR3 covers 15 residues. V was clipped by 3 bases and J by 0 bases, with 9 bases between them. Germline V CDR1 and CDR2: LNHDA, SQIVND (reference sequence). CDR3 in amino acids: CASSIVLSSYNEQFF. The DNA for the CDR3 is TGTGCCAGTAGTATCGTTTTGAGCTCCTACAATGAGCAGTTCTTC.

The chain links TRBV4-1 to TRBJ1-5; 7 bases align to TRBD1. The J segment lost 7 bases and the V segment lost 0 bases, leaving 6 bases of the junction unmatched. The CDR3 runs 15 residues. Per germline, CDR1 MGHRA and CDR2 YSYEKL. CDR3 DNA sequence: TGCGCCAGCAGCCAAGATGAGACAGGGTACCAGCCCCAGCATTTT. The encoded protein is CASSQDETGYQPQHF.

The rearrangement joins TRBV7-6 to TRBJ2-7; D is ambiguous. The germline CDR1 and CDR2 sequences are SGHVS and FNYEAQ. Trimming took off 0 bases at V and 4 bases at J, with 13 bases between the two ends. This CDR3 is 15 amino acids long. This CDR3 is CASSLAYSDGYEQYF. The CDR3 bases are TGTGCCAGCAGCTTAGCCTACAGCGACGGGTACGAGCAGTACTTC.

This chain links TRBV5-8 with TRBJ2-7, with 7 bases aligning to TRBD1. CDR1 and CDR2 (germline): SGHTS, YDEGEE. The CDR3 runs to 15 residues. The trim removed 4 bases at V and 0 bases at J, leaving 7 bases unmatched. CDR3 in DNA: TGTGCCAGCAGCATAGGGACAGCAAACTCCTACGAGCAGTACTTC. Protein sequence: CASSIGTANSYEQYF.

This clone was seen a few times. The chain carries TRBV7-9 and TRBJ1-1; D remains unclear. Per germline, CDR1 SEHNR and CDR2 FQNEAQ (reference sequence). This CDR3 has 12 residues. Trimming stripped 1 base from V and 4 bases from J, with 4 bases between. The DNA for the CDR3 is TGTGCCAGCAGCTTAGTTAGCACTGAAGCTTTCTTT. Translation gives CASSLVSTEAFF.

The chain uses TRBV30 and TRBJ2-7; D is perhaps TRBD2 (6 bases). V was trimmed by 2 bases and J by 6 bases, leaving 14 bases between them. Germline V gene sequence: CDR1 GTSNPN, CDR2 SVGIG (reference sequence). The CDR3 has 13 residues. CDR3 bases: TGTGCCTGGAGTCAGGGACTGAACTTCGAGCAGTACTTC. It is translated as CAWSQGLNFEQYF.

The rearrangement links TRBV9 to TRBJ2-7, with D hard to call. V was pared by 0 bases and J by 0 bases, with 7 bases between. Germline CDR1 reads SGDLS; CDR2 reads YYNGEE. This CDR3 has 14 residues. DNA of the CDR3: TGTGCCAGCAGCGTAGCCGTCAGCTCCTACGAGCAGTACTTC. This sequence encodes CASSVAVSSYEQYF.

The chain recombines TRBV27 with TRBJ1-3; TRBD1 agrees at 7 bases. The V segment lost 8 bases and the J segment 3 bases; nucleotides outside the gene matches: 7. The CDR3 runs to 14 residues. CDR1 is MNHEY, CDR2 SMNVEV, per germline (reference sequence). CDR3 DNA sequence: TGTGCCAGCCGGCAGGGGGGAGGTGGAAACACCATATATTTT. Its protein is CASRQGGGGNTIYF.